The source of this T cell receptor (beta chain) is a study of shared clonotypes between healthy human individuals. Naive CD8 isolation took CD45RO-negative cells positively selected for CCR7 and excluded terminally differentiated effector memory CD45RA+ cells. Produced via immunoSEQ multiplex PCR; TCRdb's table is partial and in-frame only. The table includes about 2 million clones, about 95% detected once. Germline V gene lookup returns CDR1 MGHRA and CDR2 YSYEKL. Trimming took off 0 bases at V and 7 bases at J, with 19 bases between the two ends. CDR3 length: 16 amino acids. Remarks on this clone: As yet, its antigen is unknown.

Study-level findings and limits: When compared with the clonotypes that were shared by all four sorted-subset donors, the non-shared clonotypes turned out to have lower generation probabilities. Sorted-subset samples were not fully sequenced, rarefaction indicated.

Sample: naive CD8+ T cells sorted from blood. This clonotype originated in a man between 18 and 35 years old in good health. The chain joins TRBV4-1 to TRBJ2-7; D might be TRBD2 (5 bases). DNA of the CDR3: TGCGCCAGCAGCCAAGATTCTCATGAGGGATCTTGGGAGCAGTACTTC. Translating gives CASSQDSHEGSWEQYF.